This T cell receptor (beta chain) was observed in a study of blood T cell repertoires in COVID-19. Study-level information: T cells, B-cell-depleted T cells, or PBMCs provided the cDNA or gDNA that served as material.

Original analysis: Nucleated cell counts were estimated from reference gene primer amplification. The repertoire was sequenced with immunoSEQ multiplex PCR; TCRdb's copy has only in-frame clones and lacks some. The V and J calls and clone size were taken over from that table, and D and trimming were inferred from the DNA. The table has under 250,000 clones, about nine tenths seen once. This clone showed up just once. V was cut by 1 base and J by 0 bases, with 16 bases left in between. Germline V gene lookup returns CDR1 SGHAT and CDR2 FQNNGV. The CDR3 spans 18 residues. The clonotype was recovered from a woman in her forties with acute or convalescent COVID-19. The chain links TRBV11-2 to TRBJ1-3, with D perhaps matching TRBD1 (6 bases). The specimen was peripheral blood. This CDR3 reads CASSLGWATGYSGNTIYF. The CDR3 DNA sequence: TGTGCCAGCAGCTTAGGCTGGGCGACAGGATACTCTGGAAACACCATATATTTT.